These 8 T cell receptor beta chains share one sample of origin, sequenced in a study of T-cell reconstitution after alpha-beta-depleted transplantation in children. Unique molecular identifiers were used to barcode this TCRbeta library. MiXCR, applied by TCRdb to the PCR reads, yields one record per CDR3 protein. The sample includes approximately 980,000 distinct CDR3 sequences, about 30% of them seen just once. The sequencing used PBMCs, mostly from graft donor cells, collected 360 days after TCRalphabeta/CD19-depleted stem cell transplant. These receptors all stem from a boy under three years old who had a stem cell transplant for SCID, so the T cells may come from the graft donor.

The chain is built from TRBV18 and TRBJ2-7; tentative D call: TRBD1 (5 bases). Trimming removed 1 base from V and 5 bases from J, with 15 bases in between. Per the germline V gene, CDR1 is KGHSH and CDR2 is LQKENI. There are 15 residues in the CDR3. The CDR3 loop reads CASSPQGLVRDEQYF. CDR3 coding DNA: TGTGCCAGCTCACCACAGGGGCTAGTTCGAGACGAGCAGTACTTC.

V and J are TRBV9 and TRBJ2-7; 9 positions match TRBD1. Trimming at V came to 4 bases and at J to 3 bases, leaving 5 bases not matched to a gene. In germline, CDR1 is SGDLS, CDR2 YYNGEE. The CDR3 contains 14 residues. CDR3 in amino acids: CASSRDRDFYEQYF. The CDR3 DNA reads TGTGCCAGCAGCCGGGACAGGGACTTCTACGAGCAGTACTTC.

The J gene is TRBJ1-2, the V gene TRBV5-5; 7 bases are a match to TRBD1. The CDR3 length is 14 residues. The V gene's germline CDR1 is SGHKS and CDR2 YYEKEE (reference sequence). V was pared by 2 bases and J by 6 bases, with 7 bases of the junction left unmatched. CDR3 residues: CASSFRQGLDGYTF. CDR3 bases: TGTGCCAGCAGCTTTAGACAGGGTTTGGATGGCTACACCTTC.

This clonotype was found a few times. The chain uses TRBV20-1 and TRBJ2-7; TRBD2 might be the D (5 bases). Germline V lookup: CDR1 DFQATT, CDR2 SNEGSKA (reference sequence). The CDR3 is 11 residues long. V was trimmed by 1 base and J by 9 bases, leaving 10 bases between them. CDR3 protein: CSARGGLGQYF. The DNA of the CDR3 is TGCAGTGCTAGAGGAGGGCTGGGGCAGTACTTC.

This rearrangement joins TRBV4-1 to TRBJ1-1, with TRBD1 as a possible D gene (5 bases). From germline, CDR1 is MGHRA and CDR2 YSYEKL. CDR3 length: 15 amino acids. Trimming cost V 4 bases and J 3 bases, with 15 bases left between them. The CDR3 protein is CASSPVYPGDTEAFF. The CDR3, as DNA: TGCGCCAGCAGCCCCGTCTATCCGGGGGACACTGAAGCTTTCTTT.

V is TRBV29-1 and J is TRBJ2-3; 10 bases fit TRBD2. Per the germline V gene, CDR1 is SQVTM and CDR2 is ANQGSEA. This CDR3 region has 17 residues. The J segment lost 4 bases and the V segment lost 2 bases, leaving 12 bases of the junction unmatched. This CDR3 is CSVESAGGPRGPDTQYF. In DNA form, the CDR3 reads TGCAGCGTTGAATCAGCGGGGGGGCCAAGAGGCCCAGATACGCAGTATTTT.

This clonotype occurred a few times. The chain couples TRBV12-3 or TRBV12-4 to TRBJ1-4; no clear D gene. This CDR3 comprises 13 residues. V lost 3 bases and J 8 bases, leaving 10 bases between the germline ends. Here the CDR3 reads CASSFGSDEKLFF. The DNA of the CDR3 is TGTGCCAGCAGTTTTGGGTCGGACGAAAAACTGTTTTTT.

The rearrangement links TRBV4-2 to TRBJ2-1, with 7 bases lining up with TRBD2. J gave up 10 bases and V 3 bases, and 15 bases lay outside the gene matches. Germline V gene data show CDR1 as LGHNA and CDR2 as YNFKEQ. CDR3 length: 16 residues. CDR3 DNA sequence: TGTGCCAGCAGCCACAACGCGTGGGAGCGGGGCCAGGAGCAGTTCTTC. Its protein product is CASSHNAWERGQEQFF.